The 4 T cell receptor beta chains given below trace back to one sample, sequenced in a study of shared clonotypes between healthy human individuals. Produced via immunoSEQ multiplex PCR; TCRdb's table is partial and in-frame only. The sample holds just over 2,000,000 clones; about 95% are singletons and the top ten take approximately 1.2%. In the naive CD8 group, cells lacked CD45RO and were positively selected for CCR7, so terminally differentiated effector memory CD45RA+ cells were left out. The sequenced sample consisted of naive CD8+ T cells sorted from blood. The receptors derive from a man between 18 and 35 years old in good health.

This rearrangement joins TRBV6-1 to TRBJ2-5; 8 nucleotides agree with TRBD1. Germline CDR1 and CDR2: MNHNS and SASEGT. Trimming cost V 7 bases and J 4 bases; bases outside gene matches: 5. The CDR3 has 13 residues. This CDR3 reads CASIPTGAETQYF. Here the CDR3 DNA reads TGTGCCAGCATTCCGACAGGGGCAGAGACCCAGTACTTC.

J is TRBJ1-2 and V is TRBV11-2, with a tentative D call TRBD1 (6 bases). Germline CDR1 SGHAT, CDR2 FQNNGV. CDR3 length: 14 residues. V was pared by 7 bases and J by 8 bases, with 20 bases between. DNA of the CDR3: TGTGCCAGCACCAGCCGGGACAAGCTCTCCGGCTACACCTTC. Translation gives CASTSRDKLSGYTF. Together with reference TRBV11-2 and TRBJ1-2, the CDR3 gives the full variable domain: EAGVAQSPRYKIIEKRQSVAFWCNPISGHATLYWYQQILGQGPKLLIQFQNNGVVDDSQLPKDRFSAERLKGVDSTLKIQPAKLEDSAVYLCASTSRDKLSGYTFGSGTRLTVV.

The rearrangement uses TRBV6-5 and TRBJ2-3; D is unresolved. Trimming stripped 2 bases from V and 6 bases from J, with 9 bases between. This CDR3 spans 13 amino acids. Germline loops: CDR1 MNHEY, CDR2 SVGAGI. The CDR3 DNA is TGTGCCAGCAGTTACCGCCAAGCGGATACGCAGTATTTT. It encodes CASSYRQADTQYF.

V gene TRBV19 combines with J gene TRBJ2-7; D call uncertain. The CDR3 is 12 amino acids. The V end was cut by 5 bases, the J end by 2 bases, with 7 bases between. Germline V gives CDR1 LNHDA, CDR2 SQIVND (reference sequence). CDR3 sequence: CASSGVAYEQYF. As DNA, the CDR3 is TGTGCCAGTAGTGGGGTAGCCTACGAGCAGTACTTC.